The present T cell receptor (beta chain) was sequenced within a study of blood T cell repertoires in COVID-19. Study-wide context: Researchers got acute and convalescent COVID-19 samples from the United States, Italy and Spain. In each case, the material was cDNA or gDNA derived from T cells, B-cell-depleted T cells, or PBMCs.

From germline, CDR1 is SGHVS and CDR2 FQNEAQ. The CDR3 runs to 14 residues. Between the trimmed V and J ends, which lost 5 bases and 0 bases, there was a span of 10 bases. Original processing notes: Reference gene primer amplification in the assay estimated nucleated cell counts. Sequencing used immunoSEQ multiplex PCR; TCRdb keeps in-frame clones, though not all of them. V, J and clone size are those of that table, while D and trimming were read from the DNA. The data contain under 200,000 clones, 84% of them singletons. The TCR comes from a man between 35 and 55 years old who had recovered from COVID-19. What was sequenced was peripheral blood. The genes are TRBV7-8 and TRBJ1-1; D remains ambiguous. CDR3: CASSRLTVNTEAFF. CDR3 in DNA: TGTGCCAGCAGCCGACTTACAGTGAACACTGAAGCTTTCTTT.